Following are 30 T cell receptor beta chains from one sample sequenced in a study of blood T cells in healthy people across ages (dated by TCRdb to about 2015). The receptor library was made with 5' RACE. Sequencing was carried out with an Illumina HiSeq 2500. A second PCR of about 7 to 12 cycles was run with a J-beta primer mix and a sample-barcoded 5' primer. The public reads were reprocessed in TCRdb via fastp at Q25 and MiXCR, keeping in-frame beta chains. Rows matching on CDR3 protein sequence are summarized as one entry with the most common DNA and genes. Here the sample has 1.5 million to 2 million distinct CDR3 sequences; around half occur a single time. The top ten clonotypes cover less than 2.5% of the sample. The sequenced material came from blood. The receptor source for this set is a woman aged 40 to 50 in good health.

The CDR3 DNA reads as TGTGCCAGCAGCCCTCCGGGACAGCGAAGCTATGGCTACACCTTC. Residues: CASSPPGQRSYGYTF. The J gene is TRBJ1-2, the V gene TRBV7-9, with TRBD1 matching 7 bases. The CDR3 runs to 15 residues. Germline V CDR1 and CDR2: SEHNR, FQNEAQ (reference sequence). Unmatched junction bases numbered 10, after V lost 5 bases and J lost 4 bases.

The rearrangement links TRBV10-3 to TRBJ1-6; 8 bases line up with TRBD1. The CDR3 extends over 20 amino acids. Trimming removed 2 bases from V and 5 bases from J; junction bases left unmatched: 17. From germline, CDR1 is ENHRY and CDR2 SYGVKD. CDR3 bases: TGTGCCATCAGTGAGCCCCGGACAGGGTTGGGTCTTGGGGATAATTCACCCCTCCACTTT. Its translation is CAISEPRTGLGLGDNSPLHF.

CDR3 DNA sequence: TGCGCCAGCAGCCAAAGGGGAGGGGTAACTGGGGCCAACGTCCTGACTTTC. This codes for CASSQRGGVTGANVLTF. The chain is built from TRBV4-1 and TRBJ2-6, with 7 bases fitting TRBD2. Germline V gives CDR1 MGHRA, CDR2 YSYEKL. Trimming at V came to 2 bases and at J to 2 bases, leaving 6 bases not matched to a gene. The CDR3 consists of 17 residues.

V is TRBV28 and J is TRBJ1-5; tentatively, D is TRBD1 (5 bases). V lost 2 bases and J 5 bases, leaving 10 bases between the germline ends. Germline CDR1 is MDHEN and CDR2 is SYDVKM. This CDR3 comprises 14 residues. This chain's CDR3 is CASSLRDGYQPQHF. The CDR3 DNA is TGTGCCAGCAGTTTAAGGGACGGTTATCAGCCCCAGCATTTT.

This clonotype came up many times. The chain has TRBV10-3 and TRBJ2-7, with D perhaps TRBD1 (6 bases). The CDR3 totals 16 residues. Trimming stripped 5 bases from V and 3 bases from J, with 20 bases between. Germline assignment: CDR1 ENHRY and CDR2 SYGVKD. In DNA, the CDR3 is TGTGCCATCAGTCCACTTCGTGGGGACACCAGCTACGAGCAGTACTTC. Its protein is CAISPLRGDTSYEQYF.

V usage is TRBV2 and J usage is TRBJ1-2; possible D gene TRBD1, 6 bases. The ends were cut back, 8 bases at V and 0 bases at J, with 16 bases in the middle. Germline CDR1 is SNHLY and CDR2 is FYNNEI. This CDR3 has 15 amino acids. The CDR3 loop reads CASGRGRTSNYGYTF. The CDR3 nucleotides are TGTGCCAGCGGGAGGGGGAGGACTTCTAACTATGGCTACACCTTC.

V and J are TRBV7-9 and TRBJ1-2, with 11 nucleotides matching TRBD1. The germline CDR1 and CDR2 sequences are SEHNR and FQNEAQ (reference sequence). The CDR3 spans 16 residues. J lost 4 bases, V lost 5 bases, and 9 bases had no gene match. The CDR3 nucleotides read TGTGCCAGCAGCGGCGCAGGACAGGGGGCGAGCTATGGCTACACCTTC. This sequence encodes CASSGAGQGASYGYTF.

The CDR3 reads CSARGDRDIYGYTF. DNA of the CDR3: TGCAGTGCTAGAGGGGACCGGGACATCTATGGCTACACCTTC. The genes are TRBV20-1 and TRBJ1-2, with D possibly being TRBD1 (6 bases). This CDR3 region has 14 residues. Germline CDR1 reads DFQATT; CDR2 reads SNEGSKA (reference sequence). V lost 1 base to trimming and J lost 4 bases, with 13 bases between them.

In its sample, this clonotype was seen a few times. The chain joins TRBV4-2 to TRBJ2-5; D remains ambiguous. V was cut by 2 bases and J by 2 bases, with 6 bases left in between. Germline CDR1 LGHNA, CDR2 YNFKEQ. The CDR3 is 13 residues long. CDR3 protein: CASSQSLQETQYF. The CDR3 nucleotides read TGTGCCAGCAGCCAATCGCTTCAAGAGACCCAGTACTTC.

This clonotype was seen repeatedly, ten times or more. This chain uses TRBV7-2 with TRBJ2-7; D remains unclear. The germline V and J ends were trimmed by 1 base and 2 bases, with 9 bases remaining between them. Germline CDR1 is SGHTA and CDR2 is FQGNSA. This CDR3 spans 14 amino acids. This CDR3 reads CASSLGAEAYEQYF. CDR3 DNA: TGTGCCAGCAGCTTAGGGGCAGAAGCCTACGAGCAGTACTTC.

The V gene is TRBV7-2, the J gene TRBJ1-2; D may be TRBD1 (6 bases). V was trimmed by 4 bases and J by 4 bases, leaving 19 bases between them. Germline values: CDR1 SGHTA, CDR2 FQGNSA. This CDR3 spans 16 amino acids. The CDR3 reads CASSSRGAGGPYGYTF. CDR3 sequence (DNA): TGTGCCAGCAGCTCCCGGGGGGCCGGGGGTCCCTATGGCTACACCTTC.

There are a few counts of this clonotype. The V gene is TRBV7-3, the J gene TRBJ2-3, with 9 positions matching TRBD2. Trimming took 4 bases from V and 5 from J; bases not matched to a gene: 1. The CDR3 is made up of 13 amino acids. CDR1 and CDR2 from the germline V gene are SGHTA and FQGTGA. This chain's CDR3 is CASSSTSGDTQYF. The CDR3 nucleotides read TGTGCCAGCAGCTCGACTAGCGGAGATACGCAGTATTTT. Looking up the rest from reference TRBV7-3 and TRBJ2-3 gives the full variable domain: GAGVSQTPSNKVTEKGKYVELRCDPISGHTALYWYRQSLGQGPEFLIYFQGTGAADDSGLPNDRFFAVRPEGSVSTLKIQRTERGDSAVYLCASSSTSGDTQYFGPGTRLTVL.

The chain joins TRBV6-2 or TRBV6-3 to TRBJ2-1; D possibly uses TRBD1 or TRBD2 (5 bases each). CDR3 length: 16 amino acids. V was clipped by 8 bases and J by 0 bases, with 17 bases between them. Germline-derived CDR1 and CDR2 are MNHEY and SVGEGT. In DNA, the CDR3 is TGTGCCAGCGAAGGGACCGGGTCTCGCTCCTACAATGAGCAGTTCTTC. This codes for CASEGTGSRSYNEQFF.

V gene TRBV10-1 combines with J gene TRBJ1-2; unclear D gene. Germline CDR1 reads WNHNN; CDR2 reads SYGVQD (reference sequence). V was clipped by 6 bases and J by 8 bases, with 19 bases between them. The CDR3 has 14 amino acids. The CDR3 region is CASSPARDSGGYTF. Here the CDR3 DNA reads TGCGCCAGCAGCCCGGCAAGGGATAGTGGAGGCTACACCTTC.

This clonotype has a handful of counts. The rearrangement joins TRBV20-1 to TRBJ2-1; D is possibly TRBD2 (5 bases). V lost 0 bases, J lost 3 bases, and 12 bases lay in between. Germline values: CDR1 DFQATT, CDR2 SNEGSKA (reference sequence). The CDR3 runs 15 residues. CDR3 sequence reads: CSARDPAAYYNEQFF. The CDR3 coding sequence is TGCAGTGCTAGAGATCCAGCGGCCTACTACAATGAGCAGTTCTTC.

This chain connects TRBV4-2 to TRBJ2-7; D tentatively reads TRBD1 or TRBD2 (7 bases each). The V gene's germline CDR1 is LGHNA and CDR2 YNFKEQ. V was trimmed by 3 bases and J by 7 bases, leaving 22 bases between them. The CDR3 contains 16 residues. CDR3 in amino acids: CASSQSSGGERVEQYF. The CDR3 DNA reads as TGTGCCAGCAGCCAGTCATCAGGGGGGGAAAGGGTGGAGCAGTACTTC.

The chain couples TRBV20-1 to TRBJ2-7; 7 nucleotides line up with TRBD1. J gave up 2 bases and V 0 bases, and 4 bases lay outside the gene matches. CDR1 and CDR2 from the germline V gene are DFQATT and SNEGSKA (reference sequence). The CDR3 contains 14 residues. CDR3 nucleotide sequence: TGCAGTGCTAGAGAGACAGGGAGCGCCTACGAGCAGTACTTC. Amino acids: CSARETGSAYEQYF.

The V and J genes are TRBV3-1 and TRBJ2-1; 9 nucleotides line up with TRBD1. CDR1 is LGHDT, CDR2 YNNKEL, per germline (reference sequence). V trimming: 4 bases; J trimming: 8 bases; junction bases outside the gene matches: 12. There are 16 residues in the CDR3. The DNA of the CDR3 is TGTGCCAGCAGCCCTCGAGGGCGGACAGGGGAAGATGAGCAGTTCTTC. Translated, it gives CASSPRGRTGEDEQFF.

V is TRBV6-6 and J is TRBJ2-1; TRBD1 aligns across 7 bases. The CDR3 length is 15 residues. The J segment lost 6 bases and the V segment lost 6 bases, leaving 11 bases of the junction unmatched. Germline loops: CDR1 MNHNY, CDR2 SVGAGI (reference sequence). The CDR3 DNA reads TGTGCCAGCAGCTCCTCCCCCCAGGGGGTCAATGAGCAGTTCTTC. Residues: CASSSSPQGVNEQFF.

This clonotype appeared a few times. The chain combines TRBV27 with TRBJ1-2, with TRBD1 identical over 8 bases. V dropped 1 base and J dropped 6; count of bases not matched to a gene: 4. This CDR3 comprises 14 residues. Germline V lookup: CDR1 MNHEY, CDR2 SMNVEV (reference sequence). This CDR3 reads CASSLFGQGHGYTF. The CDR3 DNA is TGTGCCAGCAGTTTATTCGGACAGGGTCATGGCTACACCTTC.

This chain uses TRBV6-5 with TRBJ1-2; TRBD1 might be the D (5 bases). Germline V gene sequence: CDR1 MNHEY, CDR2 SVGAGI. Trimming removed 5 bases from V and 5 bases from J, with 15 bases in between. This CDR3 has 14 residues. This chain's CDR3 is CASSPQRGLYGYTF. DNA for the CDR3: TGTGCCAGCAGTCCACAGAGGGGACTTTATGGCTACACCTTC.

This clonotype turned up a few times. The chain combines TRBV7-9 with TRBJ2-5; no firm D call. The CDR3 length is 12 residues. The germline V gene has CDR1 SEHNR and CDR2 FQNEAQ (reference sequence). V lost 7 bases and J 5 bases, leaving 11 bases between the germline ends. CDR3 amino acids: CASTFSGETQYF. DNA for the CDR3: TGTGCCAGCACCTTCAGTGGGGAGACCCAGTACTTC.

This clonotype came up a few times. The chain couples TRBV6-5 to TRBJ2-1; D might be TRBD2 (5 bases). V dropped 6 bases and J dropped 7 bases, with 16 bases sitting between them. Germline V lookup: CDR1 MNHEY, CDR2 SVGAGI. This CDR3 spans 14 amino acids. CDR3 bases: TGTGCCAGCAGCCACAGAAGGGCGGGTAATGAGCAGTTCTTC. This gives the protein CASSHRRAGNEQFF.

This chain joins TRBV4-1 and TRBJ1-2; D gene ambiguous. V lost 0 bases to trimming and J lost 6 bases, with 14 bases between them. Germline V gene data show CDR1 as MGHRA and CDR2 as YSYEKL. The CDR3 is 15 amino acids. The CDR3 coding sequence is TGCGCCAGCAGCCAAGATAGAGTCGGGGTGGATGGCTACACCTTC. This translates into CASSQDRVGVDGYTF.

This clonotype has just a few counts. The chain combines TRBV27 with TRBJ1-2; D ambiguous. The CDR3 spans 16 residues. Germline V lookup: CDR1 MNHEY, CDR2 SMNVEV (reference sequence). Trimming removed 0 bases at V and 5 bases at J, with 16 bases between. CDR3 loop: CASSLSYGYQSYGYTF. Here the CDR3 DNA reads TGTGCCAGCAGTTTATCGTATGGATACCAGAGTTATGGCTACACCTTC.

V and J are TRBV9 and TRBJ2-3, with 8 nucleotides matching TRBD2. CDR3 length: 15 residues. Germline trimming cut 3 bases from V and 2 bases from J; bases unmatched to any gene: 5. Per germline, CDR1 SGDLS and CDR2 YYNGEE. In nucleotides, the CDR3 is TGTGCCAGCAGCGAACGCGGGGGGCACACAGATACGCAGTATTTT. It specifies CASSERGGHTDTQYF.

The chain has TRBV7-9 and TRBJ2-7; possibly TRBD1 for D (5 bases). V lost 5 bases and J lost 4, with 18 bases in between. CDR1 SEHNR and CDR2 FQNEAQ come from the germline V gene (reference sequence). The CDR3 length is 15 residues. The chain's CDR3 is CASSPQDRILYEQYF. DNA of the CDR3: TGTGCCAGCAGCCCACAGGATAGGATACTTTACGAGCAGTACTTC. The full variable domain, completed using reference TRBV7-9 and TRBJ2-7, is DTGVSQNPRHKITKRGQNVTFRCDPISEHNRLYWYRQTLGQGPEFLTYFQNEAQLEKSRLLSDRFSAERPKGSFSTLEIQRTEQGDSAMYLCASSPQDRILYEQYFGPGTRLTVT.

This sequence joins TRBV20-1 and TRBJ1-1; D call uncertain. The CDR3 loop spans 13 amino acids. Trimming took 3 bases from V and 1 from J, leaving 9 bases between them. Per the germline V gene, CDR1 is DFQATT and CDR2 is SNEGSKA (reference sequence). As DNA, the CDR3 is TGCAGTGCTAGTGGCGTCCCGAACACTGAAGCTTTCTTT. The encoded protein is CSASGVPNTEAFF.

This clonotype was detected a few times. The CDR3 loop is CASSAGTAYTDTQYF. DNA of the CDR3: TGTGCCAGCAGCGCCGGGACAGCCTACACAGATACGCAGTATTTT. V is TRBV7-8 and J is TRBJ2-3, with 7 bases matching TRBD1. V lost 5 bases to trimming and J lost 2 bases; unmatched junction nucleotides: 7. Germline values: CDR1 SGHVS, CDR2 FQNEAQ. The CDR3 length is 15 residues.

This rearrangement joins TRBV20-1 to TRBJ1-1; possible D gene TRBD1, 6 bases. The CDR3 covers 13 residues. Germline CDR1 reads DFQATT; CDR2 reads SNEGSKA (reference sequence). The V end was cut by 3 bases, the J end by 1 base, with 9 bases between. CDR3: CSARKQGNTEAFF. The DNA of the CDR3 is TGCAGTGCTAGGAAACAGGGGAACACTGAAGCTTTCTTT.